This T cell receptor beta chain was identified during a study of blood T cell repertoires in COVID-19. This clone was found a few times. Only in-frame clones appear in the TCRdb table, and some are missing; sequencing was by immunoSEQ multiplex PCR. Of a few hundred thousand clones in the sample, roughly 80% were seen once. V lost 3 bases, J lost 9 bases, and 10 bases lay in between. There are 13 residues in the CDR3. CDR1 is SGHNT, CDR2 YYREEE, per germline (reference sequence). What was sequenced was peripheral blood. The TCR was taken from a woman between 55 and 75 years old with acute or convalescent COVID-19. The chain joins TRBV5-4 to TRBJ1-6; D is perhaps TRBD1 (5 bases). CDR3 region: CASSSSGISPLHF. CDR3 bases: TGTGCCAGCAGCTCTTCAGGGATTTCACCCCTCCACTTT.